The 12 T cell receptor beta chains below come from one sample, sequenced in a study of CD8+ T cells in alopecia areata. RNA was isolated and reverse transcribed to cDNA, the sequencing template. Assay used: immunoSEQ multiplex PCR; TCRdb lists only in-frame clones, some missing. The sample has 150,000 to 200,000 clones; about 54% are singletons. Treatment reported: oral pan-JAK inhibitor, 5-10 mg twice daily. Sample: CD4+ T cells sorted from blood, taken at approximately week 56, from a patient treated with tofacitinib. The source of these receptors is a human donor with alopecia areata.

There are a few counts of this clone. J is TRBJ2-1 and V is TRBV29-1; D is uncertain. V lost 4 bases and J lost 6, with 7 bases in between. The CDR3 has 11 residues. CDR1 and CDR2 (germline): SQVTM, ANQGSEA. CDR3 in amino acids: CSVVRANEQFF. As DNA, the CDR3 is TGCAGCGTTGTCCGGGCCAATGAGCAGTTCTTC.

This clone has a handful of counts. The chain combines TRBV20-1 with TRBJ2-1; TRBD2 matches 10 bases. Unmatched junction bases numbered 3, after V lost 6 bases and J lost 10 bases. Germline V CDR1 and CDR2: DFQATT, SNEGSKA (reference sequence). This CDR3 is 11 amino acids long. CDR3 amino acids: CSAQAGGEQFF. Here the CDR3 DNA reads TGCAGTGCACAAGCGGGGGGGGAGCAGTTCTTC.

J is TRBJ2-2 and V is TRBV25-1; D possibly corresponds to TRBD2 (6 bases). This CDR3 is built from 15 residues. Germline loops: CDR1 MGHDK, CDR2 SYGVNS. Trimming shortened V by 4 bases and J by 4 bases, and 13 bases separated the two germline ends. CDR3 region: CASSVISGGTGELFF. The CDR3, as DNA: TGTGCCAGCAGTGTCATTAGCGGCGGCACCGGGGAGCTGTTTTTT.

The J gene is TRBJ1-5, the V gene TRBV29-1; no definite D call. V lost 4 bases and J lost 2, with 12 bases in between. Per germline, CDR1 SQVTM and CDR2 ANQGSEA. The length of the CDR3 is 14 residues. The CDR3 region has the DNA TGCAGCGTTGCCCAAGGTGTGGGCAATCAGCCCCAGCATTTT. This encodes CSVAQGVGNQPQHF.

This chain connects TRBV4-2 to TRBJ2-7; unclear D gene. This CDR3 is 15 amino acids long. The V gene lost 0 bases and the J gene lost 0 bases, with 9 bases spanning the gap. CDR1 and CDR2 (germline): LGHNA, YNFKEQ. The CDR3 is CASSQETDGSYEQYF. CDR3 sequence (DNA): TGTGCCAGCAGCCAAGAAACCGACGGCTCCTACGAGCAGTACTTC.

The chain joins TRBV27 to TRBJ2-2, with 7 bases matching TRBD2. The V segment lost 3 bases and the J segment 1 base; nucleotides outside the gene matches: 2. The CDR3 has 15 residues. Looked up from germline, CDR1 is MNHEY and CDR2 is SMNVEV (reference sequence). CDR3 nucleotides: TGTGCCAGCAGTTTGGAGCGGGGGAACACCGGGGAGCTGTTTTTT. It yields the protein CASSLERGNTGELFF.

The chain carries TRBV30 and TRBJ1-2; a weak D match, TRBD1 (6 bases). Germline V lookup: CDR1 GTSNPN, CDR2 SVGIG (reference sequence). Trimming removed 1 base from V and 4 bases from J, with 13 bases in between. The CDR3 sequence is 14 residues long. The CDR3 is CAWSGRGPIYGYTF. Written as DNA, the CDR3 is TGTGCCTGGAGTGGCAGGGGACCTATCTATGGCTACACCTTC.

The chain carries TRBV14 and TRBJ1-1; D unresolved. V lost 1 base, J lost 0 bases, and 6 bases lay in between. There are 14 residues in the CDR3. Germline-derived CDR1 and CDR2 are SGHDN and FVKESK. The CDR3 here is CASSQAAVNTEAFF. The CDR3 region has the DNA TGTGCCAGCAGCCAAGCTGCAGTGAACACTGAAGCTTTCTTT.

Details on this clone: The junction and the germline gene differ at one end; a read error may be behind it. This chain connects TRBV6-5 to TRBJ2-3; 10 positions agree with TRBD2. This CDR3 comprises 15 residues. Germline V gene data show CDR1 as MNHEY and CDR2 as SVGAGI. The CDR3 DNA reads as TGTGCCAGCAGTGGAAATAGCGGGGGGACAGATGCGCAGTATTTT. It codes for CASSGNSGGTDAQYF.

The chain recombines TRBV30 with TRBJ2-1; D remains unclear. Germline V gene lookup returns CDR1 GTSNPN and CDR2 SVGIG (reference sequence). Deletions cut 0 bases from V and 5 bases from J, with 8 bases between. This CDR3 spans 13 amino acids. In nucleotides, the CDR3 is TGTGCCTGGAGTGTAAACAGCAACAATGAGCAGTTCTTC. It yields the protein CAWSVNSNNEQFF.

This clone has a handful of counts. The chain recombines TRBV10-3 with TRBJ1-5; no firm D call. This CDR3 contains 14 residues. Trimming removed 10 bases at V and 2 bases at J, with 15 bases between. Germline V CDR1 and CDR2: ENHRY, SYGVKD. As DNA, the CDR3 is TGTGCCACCAGGAGCCCGATGGGCAATCAGCCCCAGCATTTT. Its protein is CATRSPMGNQPQHF.

The V gene is TRBV15, the J gene TRBJ1-2, with D possibly matching TRBD1 (5 bases). V lost 0 bases to trimming and J lost 8 bases, with 10 bases between them. The germline CDR1 and CDR2 sequences are LNHNV and YYDKDF (reference sequence). The length of the CDR3 is 13 residues. CDR3 protein: CATSRDLQGGYTF. In nucleotides, the CDR3 is TGTGCCACCAGCAGAGATCTTCAGGGAGGCTACACCTTC.